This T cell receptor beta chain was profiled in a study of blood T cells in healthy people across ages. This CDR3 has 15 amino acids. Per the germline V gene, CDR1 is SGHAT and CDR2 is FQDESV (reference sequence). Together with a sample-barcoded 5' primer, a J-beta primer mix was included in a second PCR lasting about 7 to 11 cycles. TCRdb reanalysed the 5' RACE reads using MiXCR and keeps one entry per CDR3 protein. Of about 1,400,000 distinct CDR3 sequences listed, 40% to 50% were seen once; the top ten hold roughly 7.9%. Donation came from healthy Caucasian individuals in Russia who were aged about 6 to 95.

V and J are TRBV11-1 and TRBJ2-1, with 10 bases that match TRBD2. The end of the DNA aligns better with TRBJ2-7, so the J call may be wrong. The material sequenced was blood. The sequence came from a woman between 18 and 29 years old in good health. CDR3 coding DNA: TGTGCCAGCAACTCCGGGACTAGCGCCTACAATGAGCAGTACTTC. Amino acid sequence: CASNSGTSAYNEQYF.